The rows below give T cell receptor beta chains drawn from one sample of a study of radiotherapy plus CTLA-4 blockade in lung cancer. Clones were sequenced by immunoSEQ multiplex PCR, and TCRdb holds only the in-frame ones, with some missing. The profile covers 40,000 to 45,000 clones, with over 60% appearing a single time and roughly 25% taken by the ten largest. The material was peripheral blood, obtained from a patient treated with radiotherapy plus ipilimumab. Source of these receptors: a human donor with non-small cell lung cancer who had a partial response to radiotherapy plus ipilimumab. The CDR3 runs from the conserved cysteine through the conserved F or W. The order of the fields is J gene, clone size, D gene, V gene, CDR3 protein, CDR3 DNA. A D gene is named only where the DNA matches it firmly. Only part of the rows carry a size: once, few, many, or a class if the clone is expanded.

>TRBJ2-1|-|TRBD2|TRBV9
CASSVTGRASGGSYNEQFF
TGTGCCAGCAGCGTGACAGGGAGGGCTAGCGGGGGCTCCTACAATGAGCAGTTCTTC
>TRBJ2-5|-|TRBD2|TRBV5-1
CASSLLGGGAEETQYF
TGCGCCAGCAGCTTGCTGGGCGGGGGGGCAGAAGAGACCCAGTACTTC
>TRBJ1-1|-|TRBD1|TRBV6-5
CASSFAGGTEAFF
TGTGCCAGCAGTTTTGCAGGGGGCACTGAAGCTTTCTTT
>TRBJ1-1|few|-|TRBV7-2
CASRFGGDTEAFF
TGTGCCAGCAGGTTCGGGGGGGACACTGAAGCTTTCTTT
>TRBJ1-2|-|-|TRBV25-1
CASSPRQSINYGYTF
TGTGCCAGCAGTCCCCGACAGAGTATTAACTATGGCTACACCTTC
>TRBJ2-7|-|-|TRBV11-2
CASSLGGDVSYEQYF
TGTGCCAGCAGCTTAGGTGGAGATGTATCCTACGAGCAGTACTTC
>TRBJ2-1|-|TRBD1|TRBV7-3
CASSLVAGGGLNEQFF
TGTGCCAGCAGCTTGGTGGCAGGGGGCGGCCTCAATGAGCAGTTCTTC
>TRBJ2-1|-|-|TRBV2
CASSRRLTYNEQFF
TGTGCCAGCAGTCGGAGGCTTACCTACAATGAGCAGTTCTTC
>TRBJ2-1|-|TRBD2|TRBV18
CASSPPKTLAGVKNEQFF
TGTGCCAGCTCACCACCGAAGACACTAGCGGGGGTCAAAAATGAGCAGTTCTTC
>TRBJ2-5|-|TRBD2|TRBV19
CASSINLAGFQETQYF
TGTGCCAGTAGTATAAACCTAGCGGGGTTCCAAGAGACCCAGTACTTC
>TRBJ1-5|few|-|TRBV19
CASKQGQYSNQPQHF
TGTGCCAGTAAACAGGGCCAATATAGCAATCAGCCCCAGCATTTT
>TRBJ2-7|-|TRBD1|TRBV18
CASSAGTGGYEQYF
TGTGCCAGCTCAGCCGGGACAGGAGGATACGAGCAGTACTTC
>TRBJ1-2|once|TRBD1|TRBV2
CASSENGQGNGYTF
TGTGCCAGCAGTGAAAATGGACAGGGGAATGGCTACACCTTC
>TRBJ2-1|-|TRBD2|TRBV5-1
CASQTQGGNEQFF
TGCGCCAGCCAAACCCAGGGAGGGAATGAGCAGTTCTTC
>TRBJ1-5|-|TRBD1|TRBV6-1
CASTSRTGGAQPQHF
TGTGCCAGCACCAGCAGGACAGGTGGAGCTCAGCCCCAGCATTTT
>TRBJ2-1|-|TRBD2|TRBV5-4
CASSLAVSSGGNEQFF
TGTGCCAGCAGCTTGGCCGTGAGTAGCGGGGGGAATGAGCAGTTCTTC
>TRBJ1-1|-|-|TRBV4-1
CASSPTGGSEAFF
TGCGCCAGCAGCCCGACGGGGGGCAGTGAAGCTTTCTTT
>TRBJ2-1|-|TRBD2|TRBV9
CASSITSGSGYEQFF
TGTGCCAGCAGCATTACTAGCGGGAGCGGCTATGAGCAGTTCTTC
>TRBJ2-7|-|-|TRBV19
CASSTRLRSYEQYF
TGTGCCAGTAGTACCCGACTCCGCTCCTACGAGCAGTACTTC
>TRBJ1-5|-|-|TRBV19
CASSIFGQPQSYSNQPQHF
TGTGCCAGTAGTATCTTTGGGCAGCCGCAATCATATAGCAATCAGCCCCAGCATTTT
>TRBJ2-1|-|-|TRBV7-9
CASSPPDGSSYNEQFF
TGTGCCAGCAGCCCCCCGGACGGGAGCTCCTACAATGAGCAGTTCTTC
>TRBJ2-5|-|-|TRBV5-1
CASSQGLAQETQYF
TGCGCCAGCAGCCAGGGACTCGCCCAAGAGACCCAGTACTTC
>TRBJ1-5|-|-|TRBV5-5
CASSLLLSADSNQPQHF
TGTGCCAGCAGCTTGCTATTGTCTGCGGATTCAAATCAGCCCCAGCATTTT
>TRBJ2-1|-|TRBD1|TRBV29-1
CSVWTGGPTKQFF
TGCAGCGTTTGGACAGGGGGCCCAACAAAGCAGTTCTTC
>TRBJ1-3|-|TRBD1|TRBV5-6
CASSLGGTGWNTIYF
TGTGCCAGCAGCTTAGGTGGGACAGGGTGGAACACCATATATTTT
>TRBJ1-5|-|TRBD1|TRBV27
CASSSGTGGYSNQPQHF
TGTGCCAGCAGTTCCGGGACAGGGGGCTATAGCAATCAGCCCCAGCATTTT
>TRBJ1-3|few|-|TRBV19
CASNAGGKGNTIYF
TGTGCCAGTAACGCCGGGGGGAAGGGAAACACCATATATTTT
>TRBJ1-4|few|-|TRBV9
CASSVAGTTNEKLFF
TGTGCCAGCAGCGTTGCAGGGACAACTAATGAAAAACTGTTTTTT
>TRBJ2-7|-|-|TRBV15
CATSRDQASDEQYF
TGTGCCACCAGCAGAGATCAGGCTAGCGACGAGCAGTACTTC
>TRBJ2-1|-|-|TRBV5-6
CASLRYGATYNEQFF
TGTGCCAGCCTTAGATATGGTGCTACCTACAATGAGCAGTTCTTC
>TRBJ2-5|-|TRBD1|TRBV19
CASSTGTGIGETQYF
TGTGCCAGTAGTACGGGGACAGGGATTGGGGAGACCCAGTACTTC
>TRBJ1-2|-|-|TRBV29-1
CSVAAERTNYGYTF
TGCAGCGTTGCTGCGGAGCGTACTAACTATGGCTACACCTTC
>TRBJ2-7|few|-|TRBV5-1
CASKERPGDGEQYF
TGCGCCAGTAAAGAGCGGCCGGGGGATGGCGAGCAGTACTTC
>TRBJ1-1|few|-|TRBV9
CASSPSAVSEAFF
TGTGCCAGCAGCCCATCGGCGGTCTCTGAAGCTTTCTTT
>TRBJ1-4|once|-|TRBV2
CASRKQAAGEKLFF
TGTGCCAGCAGAAAACAGGCAGCCGGTGAAAAACTGTTTTTT
>TRBJ2-3|-|-|TRBV7-9
CASSFGVSTDTQYF
TGTGCCAGCAGCTTCGGGGTTAGCACAGATACGCAGTATTTT
>TRBJ2-1|-|-|TRBV4-3
CASSPLGGAYSYNEQFF
TGCGCCAGCAGCCCTTTGGGGGGGGCCTACTCCTACAATGAGCAGTTCTTC
>TRBJ2-3|-|TRBD2|TRBV6-5
CASSRGLAGTDTQYF
TGTGCCAGCAGTAGGGGACTAGCGGGGACAGATACGCAGTATTTT
>TRBJ1-4|-|-|TRBV5-5
CASSPASQSGEKLFF
TGTGCCAGCAGCCCCGCCTCTCAGTCAGGTGAAAAACTGTTTTTT
>TRBJ1-1|-|-|TRBV6-6
CASSYQAGDTEAFF
TGTGCCAGCAGTTACCAGGCCGGGGACACTGAAGCTTTCTTT
>TRBJ1-1|medium-sized|TRBD1|TRBV7-9
CASSPSTGVLNTEAFF
TGTGCCAGCAGCCCCTCGACAGGGGTATTGAACACTGAAGCTTTCTTT
>TRBJ2-7|-|TRBD2|TRBV7-8
CASSTTRAGDSYEQYF
TGTGCCAGCAGCACCACAAGGGCGGGAGACTCCTACGAGCAGTACTTC
>TRBJ1-2|once|-|TRBV2
CASSESVRYGYTF
TGTGCCAGCAGTGAATCTGTCCGCTATGGCTACACCTTC
>TRBJ2-2|-|-|TRBV6-5
CAGSYSGGRNTGELFF
TGTGCCGGCAGTTACTCGGGCGGGCGGAACACCGGGGAGCTGTTTTTT